Listed below are T cell receptor beta chains from one sample, sequenced in a study of blood T cells in healthy people across ages. TCRdb re-analysed the 5' RACE reads in MiXCR, keeping a single row per CDR3 protein. This table holds roughly 930,000 distinct CDR3 sequences, around 48% found once. Sequencing was done on a sample of blood. These receptors all stem from a young man in good health. Each CDR3 is given with its conserved first and last residue. A D gene is named only where the DNA matches it firmly. Expanded clones are given a class, and other clones once, few, many or no size at all.

cdr3_nt: TGTGCCAGCAGCCAAGATATTGAAGGGGTTGAGGTCTCGAGTGAGTTCTTC; cdr3_aa: CASSQDIEGVEVSSEFF; d_call: NA; j_call: TRBJ2-1; clone_size: few; v_call: TRBV4-2
cdr3_nt: TGCGCCAGCAGCCAAGCCCAGGGTTTGCTTGGGGCCAACGTCCTGACTTTC; cdr3_aa: CASSQAQGLLGANVLTF; d_call: NA; j_call: TRBJ2-6; clone_size: NA; v_call: TRBV4-3
cdr3_nt: TGTGCCAGCGCCCAGCCCCGCGGGGAAGCTTTCTTT; cdr3_aa: CASAQPRGEAFF; d_call: NA; j_call: TRBJ1-1; clone_size: NA; v_call: TRBV6-2/TRBV6-3
cdr3_nt: TGTGCCAGCAGGCCCCCGACAGGGAAGGGGCAAGAGACCCAGTACTTC; cdr3_aa: CASRPPTGKGQETQYF; d_call: TRBD1; j_call: TRBJ2-5; clone_size: NA; v_call: TRBV12-3/TRBV12-4
cdr3_nt: TGCAGTCTTCGGAGCCGACTAGCGGGTAGCACAGATACGCAGTATTTT; cdr3_aa: CSLRSRLAGSTDTQYF; d_call: TRBD2; j_call: TRBJ2-3; clone_size: NA; v_call: TRBV20-1
cdr3_nt: TGCAGTGCCCCTTTAGAGGGCAAGGTGGAGACCCAGTACTTC; cdr3_aa: CSAPLEGKVETQYF; d_call: NA; j_call: TRBJ2-5; clone_size: NA; v_call: TRBV20-1
cdr3_nt: TGTGCCAGCAGTGAAGCTAACAGGGGAAGCGAGCAGTACTTC; cdr3_aa: CASSEANRGSEQYF; d_call: TRBD1; j_call: TRBJ2-7; clone_size: NA; v_call: TRBV2
cdr3_nt: TGTGCCAGCAGTTTCACAGGGGAAGCTGGCTACACCTTC; cdr3_aa: CASSFTGEAGYTF; d_call: TRBD1; j_call: TRBJ1-2; clone_size: NA; v_call: TRBV12-3/TRBV12-4
cdr3_nt: TGCAGCGCAGATCCCGGGACACGGGGAGAGACCCAGTACTTC; cdr3_aa: CSADPGTRGETQYF; d_call: NA; j_call: TRBJ2-5; clone_size: few; v_call: TRBV29-1
cdr3_nt: TGTGCCAGCAGCTCCCCCCAGACAGGGCGTTATGGCTACACCTTC; cdr3_aa: CASSSPQTGRYGYTF; d_call: TRBD1; j_call: TRBJ1-2; clone_size: NA; v_call: TRBV11-2
cdr3_nt: TGTGCCAGCAGCTACCGGACTAGCGGGGGACGAGCCTACGAGCAGTACTTC; cdr3_aa: CASSYRTSGGRAYEQYF; d_call: TRBD2; j_call: TRBJ2-7; clone_size: few; v_call: TRBV7-2
cdr3_nt: TGCAGCGTTGAAAATCCAAGCTATGGCTACACCTTC; cdr3_aa: CSVENPSYGYTF; d_call: NA; j_call: TRBJ1-2; clone_size: few; v_call: TRBV29-1
cdr3_nt: TGTGCCAGCTCATCTACAGGGGATAGCTCCTATAATTCACCCCTCCACTTT; cdr3_aa: CASSSTGDSSYNSPLHF; d_call: TRBD1; j_call: TRBJ1-6; clone_size: NA; v_call: TRBV18
cdr3_nt: TGCAGTGCTAGAGATCCGCTTAATTCACCCCTCCACTTT; cdr3_aa: CSARDPLNSPLHF; d_call: NA; j_call: TRBJ1-6; clone_size: NA; v_call: TRBV20-1
cdr3_nt: TGCAGTGCCAGCGGGGTCAGTCGTAATTCACCCCTCCACTTT; cdr3_aa: CSASGVSRNSPLHF; d_call: NA; j_call: TRBJ1-6; clone_size: NA; v_call: TRBV20-1
cdr3_nt: TGTGCCAGCAGTATGGGACTCTGGCAGTTCTTC; cdr3_aa: CASSMGLWQFF; d_call: NA; j_call: TRBJ2-1; clone_size: few; v_call: TRBV27
cdr3_nt: TGTGCCGGCAGACCGGGACAGGGGGCAAACTATGGCTACACCTTC; cdr3_aa: CAGRPGQGANYGYTF; d_call: TRBD1; j_call: TRBJ1-2; clone_size: NA; v_call: TRBV6-2/TRBV6-3